This TCR beta chain was observed in a study of T cells in Graves' hyperthyroidism and ophthalmopathy (dated by TCRdb to between 2019 and 2020). Describing the broader study: Peripheral blood was collected at initial diagnosis, before any treatment. After blood sampling, hyperthyroidism patients were treated with methimazole at a starting dose of 30 mg daily, and ophthalmopathy patients were treated with high-dose intravenous methylprednisolone. According to the paper, TCR Vbeta CDR3 sequencing was carried out on around 140 peripheral blood samples, which came from fewer than 50 ophthalmopathy, about 75 hyperthyroidism and roughly 17 progressor patients. Prospective prediction of ophthalmopathy was tested in an independent validation cohort consisting of under 20 hyperthyroidism patients and some 17 patients who later progressed to ophthalmopathy. Thyroid tissue and blood T-cell repertoires from six Graves' hyperthyroidism patients were also compared in the study. A discovery cohort of around 100 patients, roughly 45 with Graves' ophthalmopathy and about 58 with stable Graves' hyperthyroidism, was used to find distinguishing TCR V-J signatures. The approximately 98 discovery patients were randomly divided into training and test sets at a 7:3 ratio. The paper as a whole reports these results and caveats: No statistical method was used to fix the sample size in advance, and group allocation was not hidden from the investigators. A 13 V-J signature model separated ophthalmopathy from stable hyperthyroidism, with about 90% sensitivity and about 81% specificity in cross-validation and 80%/75% in testing. In validation, the model predicted progression to ophthalmopathy a median of roughly 6.1 months before onset, with over 55% sensitivity and about 72% specificity. Blood samples also contained most of the expanded thyroid clonotypes (frequency above 0.001), which suggests that blood repertoires may reflect thyroid immune responses.

The TCR beta CDR3 regions were amplified from the RNA transcripts. A first-round RT-PCR of the TCR CDR3 used the HTBI primer set with the Qiagen OneStep RT-PCR kit. The libraries were constructed in a second round of multiplex PCR and then size-selected and purified. The libraries were sequenced on an Illumina HiSeq2000 using paired-end 100 bp reads. In the source study's methods: Raw data were processed with SOAPnuke, discarding reads with adapters, uncalled bases, mean Phred below 15, or no exact constant-primer or identifier match. COPE v1.2.5 was used to merge high-quality paired reads, and clonotypes were defined as unique nucleotide sequences. Clonotypes were aligned to IMGT TRBV, TRBD and TRBJ reference segments using MiTCR v1.1. The analysis was restricted to V-J combinations with a frequency above 0.0001, which together covered about 99% of the repertoires. The TCS score was defined as the ratio of F50 (clonal expansion) to E x V (chaos), calculated using BLOSUM62-based TCRdist between CDR3 peptides within each V-J. Welch's t-statistics and random forest reduced several hundred V-J features to roughly 13, which were used in a naive Bayes classifier (R e1071). Starting from the raw public reads, TCRdb applied fastp trimming at Q25, assembled clones with MiXCR and retained in-frame beta chains. Rows are unified per CDR3 protein, each entry keeping the most common DNA and genes. The V and J calls here are based on TCRdb, not the publication. Within this sample are about 480,000 distinct CDR3 sequences, with roughly a quarter of them counted one time only. The top ten hold around 10% of the sample.

The CDR3 has 13 amino acids, counting the end cysteine and phenylalanine. Solely the CDR3 DNA is kept, with 39 bases framed from the first base. Per the germline V gene, SGHRS is the CDR1 and YFSETQ is the CDR2. Trimming takes 1 base from V and 5 bases from J, and the germline ends sit 9 bases apart. This clonotype was counted at least ten times. It has no known antigen specificity. Per-base quality was not reported, and no clone a single base away is much larger than it. Ophthalmopathy patients had moderately to severely active disease, Clinical Activity Score of at least 3, NOSPECS grade of at least 4, and duration under 3 months. The study excluded patients with uncontrolled infections, other autoimmune diseases, pregnancy or lactation. Diagnoses were based on clinical symptoms, serum thyroxine and TRAb, thyroid ultrasound and orbital computed tomography. PBMCs were isolated from roughly 10 ml of fresh peripheral blood by Ficoll-Paque density gradient centrifugation. Total RNA was extracted using Trizol reagent, and RNA quality was assessed on an Agilent 2100 Bioanalyzer.

The chain links TRBV5-1 with TRBJ1-1, with the identity of the D gene unclear. Input material: blood. The clonotype was recovered from a woman in her thirties with Graves' ophthalmopathy. The CDR3 region reads CASSLQRETEAFF. The DNA reads as follows: TGCGCCAGCAGCTTGCAGAGGGAAACTGAAGCTTTCTTT.